Below, 22 T cell receptor beta chains from the same sample are listed, as sequenced in a study of blood T cell repertoires in COVID-19. Using immunoSEQ multiplex PCR, the repertoire was profiled, and TCRdb retains in-frame clones only, with some absent. Found here are some 120,000 clones, around 88% of them singletons; the top ten hold more than 5%. The sequencing input was peripheral blood. These receptor sequences come from an elderly man with active or convalescent COVID-19.

This clone appeared a few times. The CDR3 region is CASSYLISGSYTDTQYF. The CDR3 nucleotides are TGTGCCAGCAGTTACTTAATTAGCGGGTCCTACACAGATACGCAGTATTTT. The chain links TRBV6-2 or TRBV6-3 to TRBJ2-3; TRBD2 matches at 7 bases. The J segment lost 2 bases and the V segment lost 1 base, leaving 9 bases of the junction unmatched. In germline, CDR1 is MNHEY, CDR2 SVGEGT. The length of the CDR3 is 17 residues.

The V call is TRBV3-1 (or the pseudogene TRBV3-2), the J call TRBJ1-3; D is ambiguous. This CDR3 region has 13 residues. Per germline, CDR1 LGHDT and CDR2 YNNKEL (reference sequence). Trimming left V 3 bases short and J 4 bases short, with 7 bases between. The CDR3 reads CASSQSGGNTIYF. For the CDR3, the DNA is TGTGCCAGCAGCCAGTCGGGGGGAAACACCATATATTTT.

The chain recombines TRBV6-2 or TRBV6-3 with TRBJ1-2, with TRBD1 matching over 9 bases. Germline lookup yields CDR1 MNHEY and CDR2 SVGEGT. This CDR3 has 13 amino acids. V lost 6 bases and J lost 7; bases outside the gene matches: 6. CDR3: CASRPTGGGGYTF. CDR3 coding DNA: TGTGCCAGCAGACCTACAGGGGGCGGTGGCTACACCTTC.

This chain uses TRBV5-4 with TRBJ2-7, with D possibly matching TRBD1 (6 bases). Looked up from germline, CDR1 is SGHNT and CDR2 is YYREEE (reference sequence). V gave up 1 base and J gave up 2 bases, with 7 bases separating them. CDR3 length: 13 amino acids. This CDR3 reads CASSLNRAYEQYF. In DNA form, the CDR3 reads TGTGCCAGCAGCTTGAACAGGGCCTACGAGCAGTACTTC.

V and J are TRBV5-1 and TRBJ2-1; D call uncertain. Trimming took off 5 bases at V and 7 bases at J, with 16 bases between the two ends. The germline gives CDR1 SGHRS, CDR2 YFSETQ. The CDR3 sequence is 14 residues long. CDR3 coding DNA: TGCGCCAGCAGTGGAGAGCCCGGTTGGAATGAGCAGTTCTTC. It translates to CASSGEPGWNEQFF.

V and J are TRBV11-3 and TRBJ2-3; 8 bases map to TRBD1. The trim removed 5 bases at V and 9 bases at J, leaving 7 bases unmatched. The CDR3 has 13 amino acids. Per germline, CDR1 SGHNT and CDR2 YENEEA. In DNA, the CDR3 is TGTGCCAGCAGCGGGACAGGTCCCGAAACGCAGTATTTT. This codes for CASSGTGPETQYF.

This clone has just a few counts. The rearrangement links TRBV5-4 to TRBJ1-2; TRBD1 matches at 8 bases. This CDR3 region has 13 residues. Germline lookup yields CDR1 SGHNT and CDR2 YYREEE (reference sequence). J was trimmed by 7 bases and V by 5 bases; bases with no gene match: 7. The CDR3 coding sequence is TGTGCCAGCAGAACAGGGGGAATGGTTGGCTACACCTTC. This gives the protein CASRTGGMVGYTF. The variable domain in full, completed from reference TRBV5-4 and TRBJ1-2, reads ETGVTQSPTHLIKTRGQQVTLRCSSQSGHNTVSWYQQALGQGPQFIFQYYREEENGRGNFPPRFSGLQFPNYSSELNVNALELDDSALYLCASRTGGMVGYTFGSGTRLTVV.

This chain uses TRBV2 with TRBJ2-7; TRBD1 matches at 7 bases. CDR3 length: 14 amino acids. Trimming cost V 6 bases and J 2 bases; bases outside gene matches: 7. The V gene's germline CDR1 is SNHLY and CDR2 FYNNEI. The CDR3 loop is CASSSKRGPYEQYF. The CDR3 coding sequence is TGTGCCAGCAGCTCGAAGAGGGGGCCCTACGAGCAGTACTTC. The full variable domain, its missing parts supplied by reference TRBV2 and TRBJ2-7, is EPEVTQTPSHQVTQMGQEVILRCVPISNHLYFYWYRQILGQKVEFLVSFYNNEISEKSEIFDDQFSVERPDGSNFTLKIRSTKLEDSAMYFCASSSKRGPYEQYFGPGTRLTVT.

The CDR3 loop is CASSAARGFTDTQYF. CDR3 in DNA: TGTGCCAGCAGCGCTGCCAGGGGGTTCACAGATACGCAGTATTTT. V and J are TRBV2 and TRBJ2-3, with 7 nucleotides matching TRBD1. The CDR3 runs to 15 residues. CDR1 and CDR2 from the germline V gene are SNHLY and FYNNEI. Losses at the gene ends were 6 bases for V and 2 bases for J; bases not matched to a gene: 8.

The chain carries TRBV19 and TRBJ1-2; D unclear. Germline V gives CDR1 LNHDA, CDR2 SQIVND (reference sequence). The CDR3 runs 13 residues. The V end was cut by 10 bases, the J end by 3 bases, with 15 bases between. CDR3 nucleotide sequence: TGTGCCACCTCGGAGGGCTTCGACTATGGCTACACCTTC. Encoded protein: CATSEGFDYGYTF.

This sequence joins TRBV7-3 and TRBJ2-7; 7 bases are shared with TRBD2. The CDR3 sequence is 13 residues long. Germline CDR1 SGHTA, CDR2 FQGTGA. After removal of 5 bases from V and 7 bases from J, the junction contained 8 bases not matched to a gene. CDR3 in amino acids: CASSPTGGGEQYF. In DNA form, the CDR3 reads TGTGCCAGCAGCCCGACGGGGGGAGGAGAGCAGTACTTC.

The J gene is TRBJ1-6, the V gene TRBV12-5; D perhaps matches TRBD1 (5 bases). CDR1 is LGHNT and CDR2 is FRNRAP in the germline V gene. CDR3 length: 13 amino acids. The ends were cut back, 8 bases at V and 5 bases at J, with 10 bases in the middle. In DNA, the CDR3 is TGTGCTAGTCGAACAGGCCATAATTCACCCCTCCACTTT. It is translated as CASRTGHNSPLHF.

This rearrangement joins TRBV4-3 to TRBJ1-1; D is unclear. Germline assignment: CDR1 LGHNA and CDR2 YSLEER. The CDR3 has 15 amino acids. Trimming removed 6 bases at V and 6 bases at J, with 20 bases between. The CDR3 region has the DNA TGCGCCAGCAGACCTGACACGAGACCTGTCCCTGAAGCTTTCTTT. Translating gives CASRPDTRPVPEAFF.

The V and J genes are TRBV4-1 and TRBJ2-3; 10 positions agree with TRBD1. J was trimmed by 2 bases and V by 5 bases; bases with no gene match: 7. The CDR3 has 16 amino acids. Germline V gene lookup returns CDR1 MGHRA and CDR2 YSYEKL. The CDR3 DNA reads as TGCGCCAGCAGCTTAAGGACAGGGGGGACCACAGATACGCAGTATTTT. This encodes CASSLRTGGTTDTQYF.

In this sample, this clone turned up a few times. The CDR3 DNA is TGCAGTGCTAGTTCAGGGGGCGGAAATTCACCCCTCCACTTT. It yields the protein CSASSGGGNSPLHF. The chain is built from TRBV20-1 and TRBJ1-6; 8 bases align to TRBD1. The CDR3 extends over 14 amino acids. With 3 bases clipped from V and 7 bases from J, the junction kept 5 bases outside the gene matches. Germline CDR1 DFQATT, CDR2 SNEGSKA (reference sequence).

The V gene is TRBV7-9, the J gene TRBJ2-1, with a weak D call TRBD2 (6 bases). The CDR3 has 14 amino acids. The germline gives CDR1 SEHNR, CDR2 FQNEAQ (reference sequence). Trimming took off 3 bases at V and 2 bases at J, with 8 bases between the two ends. The CDR3: CASSFSGTYNEQFF. The DNA of the CDR3 is TGTGCCAGCAGCTTTAGCGGTACCTACAATGAGCAGTTCTTC.

This clone was seen a handful of times. V is TRBV2 and J is TRBJ2-5; 7 nucleotides line up with TRBD2. Germline V gene sequence: CDR1 SNHLY, CDR2 FYNNEI. The CDR3 spans 15 residues. The trim removed 6 bases at V and 4 bases at J, leaving 11 bases unmatched. The CDR3 reads CASSIGTGGLETQYF. CDR3 coding DNA: TGTGCCAGCAGCATTGGGACGGGGGGTTTAGAGACCCAGTACTTC.

A few counts support this clone. V is TRBV6-5 and J is TRBJ1-6; D may be TRBD1 (5 bases). Trimming shortened V by 4 bases and J by 8 bases, and 6 bases separated the two germline ends. Germline CDR1 is MNHEY and CDR2 is SVGAGI. The CDR3 has 12 residues. The CDR3 loop reads CASSWGDSPLHF. The CDR3 DNA sequence: TGTGCCAGCAGTTGGGGGGATTCACCCCTCCACTTT.

The rearrangement links TRBV28 to TRBJ1-6, with 7 bases fitting TRBD1. Trimming cost V 5 bases and J 5 bases; bases outside gene matches: 3. Germline V CDR1 and CDR2: MDHEN, SYDVKM. CDR3 length equals 14 residues. In DNA, the CDR3 is TGTGCCAGCAGTCCCGGGACAGATAATTCACCCCTCCACTTT. This encodes CASSPGTDNSPLHF.

The chain joins TRBV3-1 (or the pseudogene TRBV3-2) to TRBJ2-1; D possibly corresponds to TRBD2 (5 bases). CDR3 size: 13 residues. From germline, CDR1 is LGHDT and CDR2 YNNKEL (reference sequence). V lost 7 bases and J lost 10, with 17 bases in between. CDR3 DNA: TGTGCCAGCACCCTAAGTGGGAGCGTGGAGCAGTTCTTC. Translation gives CASTLSGSVEQFF.

The rearrangement uses TRBV7-9 and TRBJ2-3; 8 bases align to TRBD1. This CDR3 comprises 12 residues. CDR1 is SEHNR, CDR2 FQNEAQ, per germline (reference sequence). The J segment lost 14 bases and the V segment lost 5 bases, leaving 9 bases of the junction unmatched. The CDR3 DNA reads TGTGCCAGCAGCCCTCAGGGGGCGCAAATGTATTTT. Translation: CASSPQGAQMYF.

This chain connects TRBV3-1 (or the pseudogene TRBV3-2) to TRBJ1-3; D perhaps matches TRBD1 (6 bases). Germline V gene sequence: CDR1 LGHDT, CDR2 YNNKEL (reference sequence). V dropped 1 base and J dropped 0 bases, with 16 bases sitting between them. The CDR3 covers 18 residues. CDR3 protein: CASSQAGMGADSGNTIYF. In DNA form, the CDR3 reads TGTGCCAGCAGCCAAGCTGGGATGGGGGCTGACTCTGGAAACACCATATATTTT.